This TCR beta chain was documented in a study of PD-L1 blockade in urothelial cancer. Looking at the study overall: Most patients, twenty-five of 29, were males with bladder-origin cancer.

Looked up from germline, CDR1 is GTSNPN and CDR2 is SVGIG (reference sequence). V lost 0 bases and J lost 4, with 12 bases in between. This CDR3 comprises 14 residues. Whole-study results and caveats: Pretreatment blood TCR clonality under the median forecast improved survival.

For this clone: The target antigen is unknown.

Sequencing was performed with immunoSEQ multiplex PCR; in TCRdb, only in-frame clones are kept and a portion is missing. Here the sample spans tens of thousands of clones, 80% to 85% being singletons. The source is a man between 65 and 80 years old with urothelial cancer. The sample consisted of PBMCs, taken around atezolizumab (anti-PD-L1) treatment. The J gene is TRBJ2-5, the V gene TRBV30; D might be TRBD2 (5 bases). The chain's CDR3 is CAWSVEGVGETQYF. CDR3 bases: TGTGCCTGGAGTGTAGAGGGAGTGGGAGAGACCCAGTACTTC. Looking up the rest from reference TRBV30 and TRBJ2-5 gives the full variable domain: SQTIHQWPATLVQPVGSPLSLECTVEGTSNPNLYWYRQAAGRGLQLLFYSVGIGQISSEVPQNLSASRPQDRQFILSSKKLLLSDSGFYLCAWSVEGVGETQYFGPGTRLLVL.